The present T cell receptor beta chain was sequenced within a study of identical twins. Findings of the study overall: Models underestimated TCR alpha sharing (out-of-frame) in monozygotic twins. Weaker excess twin sharing was observed in beta out-of-frame sequences. Alpha sequences out of frame and shared by twins had excess low generation probability.

TCRdb re-analysed the 5' RACE reads in MiXCR, keeping a single row per CDR3 protein. The sample lists 1.5 million or so distinct CDR3 sequences, around 33% occurring once. Per the germline V gene, CDR1 is SGHTA and CDR2 is FQGNSA. V was clipped by 0 bases and J by 7 bases; unmatched bases: 8. There are 15 residues in the CDR3. Points on this clonotype: No antigen is known for it.

The TCR comes from a newborn girl in good health. This chain links TRBV7-2 with TRBJ2-7; 8 bases line up with TRBD2. The sample taken for sequencing was cord blood. This chain's CDR3 is CASSLASGILGEQYF. The CDR3 region has the DNA TGTGCCAGCAGCTTAGCTAGCGGGATTCTTGGTGAGCAGTACTTC.